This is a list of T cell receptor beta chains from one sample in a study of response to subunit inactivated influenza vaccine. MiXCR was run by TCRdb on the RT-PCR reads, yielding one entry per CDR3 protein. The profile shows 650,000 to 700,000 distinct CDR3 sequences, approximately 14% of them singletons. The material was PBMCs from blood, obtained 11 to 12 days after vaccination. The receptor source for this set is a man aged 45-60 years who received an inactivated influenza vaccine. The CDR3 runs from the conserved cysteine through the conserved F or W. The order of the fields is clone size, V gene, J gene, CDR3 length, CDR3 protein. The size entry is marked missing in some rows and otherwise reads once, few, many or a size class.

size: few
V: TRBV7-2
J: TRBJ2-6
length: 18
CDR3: CASSLAAGPSSGANVLTF

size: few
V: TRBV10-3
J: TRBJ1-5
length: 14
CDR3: CAISEGGTNQPQHF

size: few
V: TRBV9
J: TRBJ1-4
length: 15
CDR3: CASSGRDLRAEKLFF

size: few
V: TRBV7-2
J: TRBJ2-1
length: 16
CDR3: CASREAGTHNHNEQFF

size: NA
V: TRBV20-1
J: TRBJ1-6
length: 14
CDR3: CSARDTAYNSPLHF

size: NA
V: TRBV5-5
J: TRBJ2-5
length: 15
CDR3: CASSTTTGEQETQYF

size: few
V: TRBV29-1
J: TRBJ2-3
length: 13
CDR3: CSVAPTSTDTQYF

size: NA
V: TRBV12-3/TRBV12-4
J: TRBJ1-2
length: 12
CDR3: CVGGRGNYGYTF

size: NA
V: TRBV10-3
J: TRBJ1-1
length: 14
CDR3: CAISNTGQGVEAFF

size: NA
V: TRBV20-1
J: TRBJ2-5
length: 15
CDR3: CSAREEAGGRETQYF

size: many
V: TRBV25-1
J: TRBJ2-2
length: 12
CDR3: CASSGGTGELFF

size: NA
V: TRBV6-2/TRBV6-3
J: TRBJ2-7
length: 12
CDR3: CATHGLAYEQYF

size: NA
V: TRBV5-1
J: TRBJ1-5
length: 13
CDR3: CASSFSGTQPQHF

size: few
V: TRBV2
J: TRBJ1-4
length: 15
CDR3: CASTKTGGGYEKLFF

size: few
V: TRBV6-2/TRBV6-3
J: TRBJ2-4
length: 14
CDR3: CASSDGLPKNIQYF

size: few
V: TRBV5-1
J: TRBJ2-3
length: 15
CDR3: CASSGLAGSTDTQYF

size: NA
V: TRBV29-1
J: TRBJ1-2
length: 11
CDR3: CSVESGGRETF

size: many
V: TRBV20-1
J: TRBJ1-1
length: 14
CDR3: CSARKGGGGTEAFF

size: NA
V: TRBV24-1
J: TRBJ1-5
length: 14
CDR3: CATSDQGGNQPQHF

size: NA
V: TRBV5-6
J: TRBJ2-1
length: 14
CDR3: CASSLDGPSMRQFF

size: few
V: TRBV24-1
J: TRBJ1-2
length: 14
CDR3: CATSAAGAGYGYTF

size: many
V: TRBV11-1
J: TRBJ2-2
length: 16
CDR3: CASSPLRGANTGELFF

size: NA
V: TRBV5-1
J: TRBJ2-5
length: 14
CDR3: CASSLSGSKETQYF

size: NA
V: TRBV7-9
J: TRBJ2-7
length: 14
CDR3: CAIGGRELSYEQYF

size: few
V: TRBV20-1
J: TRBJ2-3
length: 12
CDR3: CSAGYFTDTQYF

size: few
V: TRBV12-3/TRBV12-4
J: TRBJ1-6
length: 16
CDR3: CASSLSGRVLRAPLHF

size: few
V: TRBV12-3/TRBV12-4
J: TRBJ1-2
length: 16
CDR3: CASSPRTGGGFNGYTF

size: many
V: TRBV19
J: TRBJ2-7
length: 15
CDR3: CASSIEADGPYEQYF

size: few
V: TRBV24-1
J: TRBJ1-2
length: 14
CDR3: CATSGDTTNYGYTF

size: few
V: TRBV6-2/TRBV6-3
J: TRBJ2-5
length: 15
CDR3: CASSYRDYGQETQYF

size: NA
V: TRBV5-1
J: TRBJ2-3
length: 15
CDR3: CASSFRQGGTDTQYF

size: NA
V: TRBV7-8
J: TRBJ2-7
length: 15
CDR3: CASSLEYPLPYEQYF

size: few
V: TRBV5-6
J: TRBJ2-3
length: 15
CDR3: CASSLIRRSTDTQYF

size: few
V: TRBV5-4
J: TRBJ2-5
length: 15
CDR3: CASSPPGLAKETQYF

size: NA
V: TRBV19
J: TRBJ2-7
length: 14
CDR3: CASSIGAGPYEQYF

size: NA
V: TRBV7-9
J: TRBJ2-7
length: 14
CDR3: CASSFGGPGYEQYF

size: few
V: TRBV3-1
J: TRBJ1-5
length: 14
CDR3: CASSQTGLNQPQHF

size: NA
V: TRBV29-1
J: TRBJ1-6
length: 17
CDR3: CSVEDGGARREIGPLHF

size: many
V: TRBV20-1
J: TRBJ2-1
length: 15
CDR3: CSARGSGGAYNEQFF

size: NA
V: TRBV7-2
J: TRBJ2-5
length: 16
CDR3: CASSPWGSDGGETQYF

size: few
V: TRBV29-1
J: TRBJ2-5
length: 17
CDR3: CSVVPNRGTGGRETQYF

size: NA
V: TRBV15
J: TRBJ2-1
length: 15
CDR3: CATSARPRGLTEQFF

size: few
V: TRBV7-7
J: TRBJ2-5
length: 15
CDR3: CASSSRTGRQETQYF

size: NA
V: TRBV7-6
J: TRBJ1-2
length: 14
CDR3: CASSPGTTNYGYTF

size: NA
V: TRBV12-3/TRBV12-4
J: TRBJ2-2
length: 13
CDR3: CASSHSRPGELFF

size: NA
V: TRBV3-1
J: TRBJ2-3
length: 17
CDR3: CASSQDLSGASTDTQYF

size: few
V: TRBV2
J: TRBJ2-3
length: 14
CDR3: CASSDFPRSDTQYF

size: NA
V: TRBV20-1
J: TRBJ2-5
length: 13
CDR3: CSARRALGETQYF

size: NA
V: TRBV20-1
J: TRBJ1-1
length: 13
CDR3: CSASLSGGTEAFF

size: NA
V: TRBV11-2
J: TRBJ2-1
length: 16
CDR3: CASSYPPAPAGNEQFF

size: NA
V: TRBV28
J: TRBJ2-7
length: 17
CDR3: CASIPERGLAGVYEQYF